The rows below give T cell receptor beta chains drawn from one sample of a study of blood T cell repertoires in COVID-19. The protocol was immunoSEQ multiplex PCR, while the TCRdb copy is restricted to in-frame clones and leaves out a portion. The sample records 80,000 or so clones, roughly 80% being singletons. Sequencing used peripheral blood. Source of these receptors: a woman between 55 and 75 years old with acute or convalescent COVID-19. The CDR3 runs from the conserved cysteine through the conserved F or W. The order of the fields is D gene, V gene, J gene, clone size, CDR3 length, CDR3 protein. A D gene is named only where the DNA matches it firmly. The size of a clone is reported for some rows only, either as once, few or many, or as a class for expanded clones.

>TRBD1|TRBV5-1|TRBJ2-5|NA|15
CASSSGQGILETQYF
>NA|TRBV7-2|TRBJ1-1|NA|15
CASSPYYQENTEAFF
>NA|TRBV21-1|TRBJ2-3|NA|19
CASSKVLAGGRLKWDTQYF
>NA|TRBV30|TRBJ1-3|NA|19
CAWRTGTPTGPFSGNTIYF
>TRBD1|TRBV11-3|TRBJ1-6|once|15
CASSGGGTGDSPLHF
>TRBD2|TRBV29-1|TRBJ2-3|NA|16
CSVVSRTSDSTDTQYF
>TRBD2|TRBV29-1|TRBJ2-5|NA|14
CSVEGVAGAETQYF
>NA|TRBV21-1|TRBJ1-4|NA|19
CASSSGQGASLATNEKLFF
>TRBD1|TRBV4-3|TRBJ1-5|NA|16
CASSRTAGTGSQPQHF
>NA|TRBV7-2|TRBJ2-7|few|16
CASSLGWDNEIYEQYF
>NA|TRBV5-1|TRBJ1-2|NA|14
CASSLEETAYGYTF
>TRBD1|TRBV19|TRBJ1-2|NA|14
CASSKGQFLVGYTF
>NA|TRBV4-3|TRBJ2-1|NA|13
CASSQWGVNEQFF
>NA|TRBV18|TRBJ2-2|once|14
CASSPSGETGELFF
>NA|TRBV28|TRBJ2-7|once|14
CASSLPQGTYEQYF
>TRBD1|TRBV24-1|TRBJ2-2|NA|19
CATSDLLFFPGQGIGELFF
>NA|TRBV29-1|TRBJ2-7|few|13
CSVEKGELYEQYF
>TRBD1|TRBV18|TRBJ1-5|few|17
CASSTDRTGGSNQPQHF
>NA|TRBV7-8|TRBJ2-3|NA|14
CASSLGIESDTQYF
>TRBD1|TRBV7-3|TRBJ1-4|NA|15
CASSLKTGGGEKLFF
>TRBD1|TRBV30|TRBJ1-5|NA|17
CAWRHESGTVSGEPQHF
>TRBD1|TRBV5-1|TRBJ1-4|NA|15
CASTPYGQGSEKLFF